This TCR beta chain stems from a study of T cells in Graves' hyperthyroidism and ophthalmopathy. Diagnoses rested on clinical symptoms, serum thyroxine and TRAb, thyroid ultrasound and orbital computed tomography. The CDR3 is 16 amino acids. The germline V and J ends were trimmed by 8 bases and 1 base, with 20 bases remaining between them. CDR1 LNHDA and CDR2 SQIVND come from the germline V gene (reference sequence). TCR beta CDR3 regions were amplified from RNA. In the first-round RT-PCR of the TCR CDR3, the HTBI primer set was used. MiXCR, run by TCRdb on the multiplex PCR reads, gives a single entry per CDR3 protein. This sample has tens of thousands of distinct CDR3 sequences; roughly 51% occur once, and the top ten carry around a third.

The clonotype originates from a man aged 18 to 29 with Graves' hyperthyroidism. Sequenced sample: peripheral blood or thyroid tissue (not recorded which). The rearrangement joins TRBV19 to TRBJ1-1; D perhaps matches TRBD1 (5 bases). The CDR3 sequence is CASSLYGAGGNTEAFF. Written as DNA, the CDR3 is TGTGCCAGTTCCTTGTACGGGGCAGGAGGGAACACTGAAGCTTTCTTT.